This TCR beta chain was retrieved from a study of T cell repertoires in cytomegalovirus infection. Study-level information: It was the public TCR beta signatures that indicated both CMV infection and matching HLA type. Notes on the study in general: Public TCR beta family frequency separated CMV-and-HLA carriers, including in an independent cohort.

The CDR3 has 15 residues. Trimming stripped 2 bases from V and 0 bases from J, with 8 bases between. TCRdb re-analysed the reads in MiXCR, keeping a single row per CDR3 protein. In the table there are some 480,000 distinct CDR3 sequences, roughly a third of which are singletons. Details on this clonotype: Its antigen is unknown.

This clonotype was sampled from a human donor in good health (CMV status not recorded). Some clones in this sample may be carry-over from other donors' samples. The sequencing used cultured PBMCs, collected from culture after CMV antigen stimulation. The V and J genes are TRBV12-3 or TRBV12-4 and TRBJ1-5; D remains ambiguous. The CDR3 DNA reads as TGTGCCAGCAGTTTAACAGCCTATAGCAATCAGCCCCAGCATTTT. It codes for CASSLTAYSNQPQHF.